This T cell receptor beta chain was observed in a study of blood T cell repertoires in COVID-19. Study information: Acute and convalescent COVID-19 specimens originated in the United States, Italy and Spain. Sources were T cells, B-cell-depleted T cells, or PBMCs; the material itself was cDNA or gDNA.

As handled by the study authors: Amplification from reference gene primers served as the basis for estimated nucleated cell counts. The repertoire was sequenced with immunoSEQ multiplex PCR; TCRdb's copy has only in-frame clones and lacks some. V, J and clone size reflect that table, while D and trimming were determined from the DNA. The table has some 60,000 clones, about nine tenths seen once. Germline CDR1 MNHEY, CDR2 SMNVEV (reference sequence). The CDR3 has 16 amino acids. V shed 4 bases and J 2 bases; nucleotides not matched to a gene: 7. The chain carries TRBV27 and TRBJ2-3, with 9 bases that match TRBD2. This TCR derives from a human donor in a cohort sampled during active COVID-19. What was sequenced was peripheral blood. CDR3 DNA sequence: TGTGCCAGCAGTTCGCGACTAGCGGCTGACACAGATACGCAGTATTTT. Protein: CASSSRLAADTDTQYF.